This T cell receptor (beta chain) is from a study of cytomegalovirus exposure and HLA in healthy donors. Study-level information: In a later analysis, it was reported that the 120 or so validation repertoires had been produced on the same platform as the roughly 610 repertoires belonging to the first cohort.

Repertoires were generated with immunoSEQ multiplex PCR, while TCRdb's copy carries only in-frame clones and drops some. The data hold around 75,000 clones, with around 81% observed a single time. From the roughly 110-subject validation cohort, which was separate from the roughly 630-subject first cohort, the donors were drawn. A word on this clone: Its antigen is currently unknown.

Broader study findings: The authors confirmed in vitro that a few CMV-associated chains were specific for CMV antigens. The study recorded 164 TCR beta chains that were cytomegalovirus-associated.

This clonotype was sampled from a man aged 25 to 45 in good health and CMV-seronegative. The specimen was PBMCs.

The CDR3 DNA is TGTGCCAGCAGCCAGGCCTTTGACAGAGAGCCCTACGAGCAGTACTTC. This codes for CASSQAFDREPYEQYF. The chain is built from TRBV4-2 and TRBJ2-7, with D possibly being TRBD1 (5 bases). Trimming took off 3 bases at V and 2 bases at J, with 17 bases between the two ends. The CDR3 length is 16 residues. Germline loops: CDR1 LGHNA, CDR2 YNFKEQ.